A single sample is the source of the 27 T cell receptor beta chains below, sequenced in a study of blood T cell repertoires in COVID-19. Profiling relied on immunoSEQ multiplex PCR, and the TCRdb table lists in-frame clones only, not all of them. The sample yields about 320,000 clones, about nine tenths seen once. The sample consisted of PBMCs or T cells enriched from blood (not recorded which). The receptors derive from a man in his sixties who had recovered from COVID-19.

The chain has TRBV9 and TRBJ2-7; perhaps TRBD1 as D (5 bases). Trimming took 0 bases from V and 3 from J, leaving 13 bases between them. CDR1 is SGDLS, CDR2 YYNGEE, per germline. The CDR3 runs to 15 residues. The CDR3 nucleotides read TGTGCCAGCAGCGTAGCCCAGGGCCGCCACTACGAGCAGTACTTC. Its translation is CASSVAQGRHYEQYF.

The genes are TRBV9 and TRBJ1-2; TRBD1 might be the D (5 bases). Germline V lookup: CDR1 SGDLS, CDR2 YYNGEE. Trimming stripped 4 bases from V and 7 bases from J, with 11 bases between. The CDR3 has 12 amino acids. Here the CDR3 DNA reads TGTGCCAGCAGCTCGACAGTTATTGGCTACACCTTC. Protein product: CASSSTVIGYTF. The full variable domain, in which reference TRBV9 and TRBJ1-2 provide the parts outside the CDR3, is DSGVTQTPKHLITATGQRVTLRCSPRSGDLSVYWYQQSLDQGLQFLIQYYNGEERAKGNILERFSAQQFPDLHSELNLSSLELGDSALYFCASSSTVIGYTFGSGTRLTVV.

The chain uses TRBV6-2 or TRBV6-3 and TRBJ1-2; D not resolved. There are 13 residues in the CDR3. The V gene lost 6 bases and the J gene lost 4 bases, with 12 bases spanning the gap. Germline V CDR1 and CDR2: MNHEY, SVGEGT. DNA of the CDR3: TGTGCCAGCAGCCCCACAGAATCCTATGGCTACACCTTC. Its protein product is CASSPTESYGYTF.

This clone was found a few times. The chain joins TRBV7-2 to TRBJ1-5; D might be TRBD1 (5 bases). The germline gives CDR1 SGHTA, CDR2 FQGNSA. This CDR3 contains 15 residues. V was pared by 5 bases and J by 7 bases, with 18 bases between. Here the CDR3 reads CASSPQGYSVQPQHF. CDR3 sequence (DNA): TGTGCCAGCAGCCCCCAGGGATACTCGGTGCAGCCCCAGCATTTT.

The gene calls are TRBV9 and TRBJ1-3; 8 bases are shared with TRBD1. Per germline, CDR1 SGDLS and CDR2 YYNGEE. The CDR3 runs 18 residues. With 2 bases clipped from V and 2 bases from J, the junction kept 12 bases outside the gene matches. The CDR3 coding sequence is TGTGCCAGCAGCGTGAATCCACAGGGGGAACTGGCTGGAAACACCATATATTTT. This sequence encodes CASSVNPQGELAGNTIYF.

This clone was counted a few times. V and J are TRBV11-2 and TRBJ2-4, with a weak D call TRBD2 (6 bases). This CDR3 has 12 amino acids. V lost 4 bases to trimming and J lost 12 bases, with 13 bases between them. The germline V gene has CDR1 SGHAT and CDR2 FQNNGV. CDR3 sequence: CASSYNRRGQYF. The DNA of the CDR3 is TGTGCCAGCAGCTACAACAGGAGGGGTCAGTACTTC.

As concerns this clone: The sample holds other DNA sequences that translate to the same CDR3. The chain links TRBV7-2 to TRBJ1-2, with unresolved D. The germline gives CDR1 SGHTA, CDR2 FQGNSA. The V and J ends lost 1 base and 2 bases respectively, with 5 bases between them. The CDR3 runs to 13 residues. The CDR3 is CASSLGGNYGYTF. For the CDR3, the DNA is TGTGCCAGCAGCTTAGGAGGGAACTATGGCTACACCTTC.

J is TRBJ1-5 and V is TRBV7-3, with 11 nucleotides matching TRBD1. This CDR3 comprises 15 residues. Germline V gene data show CDR1 as SGHTA and CDR2 as FQGTGA. Losses at the gene ends were 5 bases for V and 6 bases for J; bases not matched to a gene: 6. The CDR3 bases are TGTGCCAGCAGCCGGACAGGGGGCGCGGGTCAGCCCCAGCATTTT. This sequence encodes CASSRTGGAGQPQHF.

This sequence joins TRBV27 and TRBJ1-2, with 10 bases fitting TRBD1. CDR1 and CDR2 (germline): MNHEY, SMNVEV (reference sequence). This CDR3 comprises 15 residues. V was pared by 6 bases and J by 8 bases, with 12 bases of the junction left unmatched. DNA of the CDR3: TGTGCCAGCAGCCATGACAGGGGGCAGTTTTACGGCTACACCTTC. It specifies CASSHDRGQFYGYTF.

The chain carries TRBV19 and TRBJ2-7, with TRBD1 as a possible D gene (5 bases). Germline CDR1 reads LNHDA; CDR2 reads SQIVND (reference sequence). The CDR3 is 11 amino acids. Trimming pared 9 bases from V and 5 bases from J, leaving 11 bases between. CDR3 sequence: CARDQGNEQYF. The CDR3 DNA sequence: TGTGCCAGGGATCAGGGAAACGAGCAGTACTTC.

The V and J genes are TRBV6-5 and TRBJ1-1; D is uncertain. V lost 0 bases to trimming and J lost 3 bases, with 11 bases between them. CDR3 length: 15 residues. The germline V gene encodes CDR1 MNHEY and CDR2 SVGAGI. The CDR3 nucleotides read TGTGCCAGCAGTTACTCAAGAGGACTGGACACTGAAGCTTTCTTT. It encodes CASSYSRGLDTEAFF.

This chain joins TRBV18 and TRBJ2-1, with D hard to call. Deletions cut 2 bases from V and 7 bases from J, with 9 bases between. Germline assignment: CDR1 KGHSH and CDR2 LQKENI. This CDR3 region has 13 residues. The CDR3 sequence: CASSPELVNEQFF. CDR3 in DNA: TGTGCCAGCTCACCAGAGCTTGTTAATGAGCAGTTCTTC.

This clone was recorded once. The rearrangement joins TRBV7-9 to TRBJ1-4; 7 bases match TRBD1. Trimming took 5 bases from V and 5 from J; bases not matched to a gene: 5. Germline loops: CDR1 SEHNR, CDR2 FQNEAQ (reference sequence). The CDR3 loop spans 14 amino acids. The CDR3 coding sequence is TGTGCCAGCAGCAACTTGGGACAGAATGAAAAACTGTTTTTT. This sequence encodes CASSNLGQNEKLFF.

V and J are TRBV2 and TRBJ1-4; 9 bases agree with TRBD1. The V gene's germline CDR1 is SNHLY and CDR2 FYNNEI. Germline trimming cut 3 bases from V and 8 bases from J; bases unmatched to any gene: 7. The CDR3 runs to 15 residues. CDR3 DNA sequence: TGTGCCAGCAGTGAGAAAACAGGGGGCGAAGAAAAACTGTTTTTT. This gives the protein CASSEKTGGEEKLFF.

This chain links TRBV4-2 with TRBJ1-3; a weak D match, TRBD1 (5 bases). Trimming removed 6 bases at V and 0 bases at J, with 21 bases between. Per the germline V gene, CDR1 is LGHNA and CDR2 is YNFKEQ. The CDR3 has 18 amino acids. DNA for the CDR3: TGTGCCAGCAGGCCAAGTGGAACCTCAGGGCTCTCTGGAAACACCATATATTTT. Encoded protein: CASRPSGTSGLSGNTIYF.

This chain's CDR3 is CASSLPGHMNTEAFF. CDR3 bases: TGTGCCAGCAGTCTTCCGGGACATATGAACACTGAAGCTTTCTTT. The chain has TRBV28 and TRBJ1-1; tentative D call: TRBD1 (6 bases). The CDR3 spans 15 residues. Germline lookup yields CDR1 MDHEN and CDR2 SYDVKM. The V gene lost 5 bases and the J gene lost 0 bases, with 13 bases spanning the gap.

The gene calls are TRBV27 and TRBJ2-2; D is possibly TRBD1 (6 bases). Germline CDR1 MNHEY, CDR2 SMNVEV (reference sequence). The V end was cut by 1 base, the J end by 4 bases, with 13 bases between. This CDR3 is 16 amino acids long. The CDR3 DNA is TGTGCCAGCAGTTTATTGAAACAGGGAATCACCGGGGAGCTGTTTTTT. It encodes CASSLLKQGITGELFF.

This chain uses TRBV29-1 with TRBJ1-2; 11 bases agree with TRBD1. Germline CDR1 reads SQVTM; CDR2 reads ANQGSEA. The CDR3 length is 13 residues. Trimming at V came to 7 bases and at J to 5 bases, leaving 6 bases not matched to a gene. The CDR3 is CSATGQGVYGYTF. The CDR3 DNA is TGCAGCGCCACGGGACAGGGGGTTTATGGCTACACCTTC.

The CDR3 DNA reads TGCGCCAGCAGCTCGACAAATGATGGCTACACCTTC. Encoded protein: CASSSTNDGYTF. This rearrangement joins TRBV5-1 to TRBJ1-2; D is uncertain. CDR1 SGHRS and CDR2 YFSETQ come from the germline V gene. The V end was cut by 3 bases, the J end by 6 bases, with 9 bases between. The length of the CDR3 is 12 residues.

V is TRBV5-4 and J is TRBJ2-6, with D possibly TRBD1 on 6 matching bases. V was clipped by 0 bases and J by 0 bases, with 7 bases between them. Germline V gives CDR1 SGHNT, CDR2 YYREEE (reference sequence). The CDR3 consists of 16 residues. The CDR3 DNA reads as TGTGCCAGCAGCTTGGACAGGGCCTCTGGGGCCAACGTCCTGACTTTC. This sequence encodes CASSLDRASGANVLTF.

The J gene is TRBJ2-3, the V gene TRBV7-2; TRBD2 matches at 13 bases. Germline loops: CDR1 SGHTA, CDR2 FQGNSA. The V gene end was trimmed by 1 base and the J gene end by 1 base; junction bases not matched to a gene: 8. CDR3 length: 19 amino acids. The CDR3 loop reads CASSLDRTSGSGGTDTQYF. The CDR3 DNA reads as TGTGCCAGCAGCTTAGATAGGACTAGCGGGAGCGGGGGCACAGATACGCAGTATTTT.

This clone was seen only once. This chain uses TRBV24-1 with TRBJ2-7; TRBD1 matches at 11 bases. Germline assignment: CDR1 KGHDR and CDR2 SFDVKD. V shed 4 bases, J shed 7 bases, and the junction held 5 bases outside the gene matches. The CDR3 extends over 14 amino acids. CDR3 coding DNA: TGTGCCACCAGTGACCCGGGACAGGGGGGTGAGCAGTACTTC. Protein product: CATSDPGQGGEQYF.

The CDR3 coding sequence is TGCAGCGTTCGTCAGGCCCACGACTCCTACGAGCAGTACTTC. Its protein is CSVRQAHDSYEQYF. This chain uses TRBV29-1 with TRBJ2-7; D is undetermined. The V end was cut by 5 bases, the J end by 0 bases, with 14 bases between. CDR3 length: 14 amino acids. CDR1 and CDR2 (germline): SQVTM, ANQGSEA.

The chain recombines TRBV27 with TRBJ2-2; D unresolved. Trimming cost V 3 bases and J 7 bases, with 15 bases left between them. The CDR3 is 15 residues long. Germline lookup yields CDR1 MNHEY and CDR2 SMNVEV (reference sequence). The CDR3, as DNA: TGTGCCAGCAGTTTCCGACTGAGTTCCGGCGGGGAGCTGTTTTTT. Its protein is CASSFRLSSGGELFF.

The CDR3 DNA is TGTGCCAGCAGTTTAGGCCGACTCCTTAGCAATCAGCCCCAGCATTTT. Amino acid sequence: CASSLGRLLSNQPQHF. The chain joins TRBV28 to TRBJ1-5; D not resolved. CDR3 length: 16 residues. Trimming stripped 2 bases from V and 0 bases from J, with 11 bases between. Germline assignment: CDR1 MDHEN and CDR2 SYDVKM.

This clone has more than one count but fewer than ten. The chain employs TRBV28 and TRBJ1-1; no clear D. The length of the CDR3 is 12 residues. V lost 6 bases and J lost 1, with 6 bases in between. Germline loops: CDR1 MDHEN, CDR2 SYDVKM. The CDR3 DNA reads as TGTGCCAGCAGCCTGTGGAACACTGAAGCTTTCTTT. Translating it yields CASSLWNTEAFF.

The chain combines TRBV14 with TRBJ2-1, with TRBD1 matching over 9 bases. The CDR3 loop spans 16 amino acids. Germline V gene lookup returns CDR1 SGHDN and CDR2 FVKESK. The V segment lost 1 base and the J segment 5 bases; nucleotides outside the gene matches: 6. The CDR3 sequence: CASSQVPGQGDNEQFF. The CDR3 DNA reads TGTGCCAGCAGCCAAGTCCCGGGACAGGGAGACAATGAGCAGTTCTTC.